Included here is one TCR beta chain sequence, with context. The sample comes from a study of identifying expanded T cells in peripheral blood. Between the trimmed V and J ends, which lost 8 bases and 2 bases, there was a span of 13 bases. There are 15 residues in the CDR3. In germline, CDR1 is LNHDA, CDR2 SQIVND (reference sequence). Only in-frame clones appear in the TCRdb table, and some are missing; sequencing was by immunoSEQ multiplex PCR. The sample holds some 93,000 clones; about nine tenths are singletons and the top ten take 3% to 5%. The chain has TRBV19 and TRBJ2-6; D possibly uses TRBD1 or TRBD2 (6 bases each). Sequenced material: blood. The clonotype originates from a person between 18 and 70 years old in good health. This CDR3 reads CASVRGGTGANVLTF. The CDR3 DNA reads TGTGCCAGTGTAAGAGGGGGGACTGGGGCCAACGTCCTGACTTTC.